This TCR beta chain was profiled in a study of tumor T cells in aggressive B-cell lymphoma. Profiled with immunoSEQ multiplex PCR; TCRdb holds only in-frame clones, not every one. The repertoire includes approximately 7,300 clones, about four fifths of them detected once, and 5.2% sits in the top ten. Unmatched junction bases numbered 5, after V lost 6 bases and J lost 4 bases. Germline CDR1 LNHDA, CDR2 SQIVND (reference sequence). The CDR3 has 13 amino acids. The chain combines TRBV19 with TRBJ1-2; TRBD1 agrees at 7 bases. Sequencing was carried out using tumor tissue. The receptor comes from an adult with diffuse large B cell lymphoma. CDR3 in amino acids: CASREAGGYGYTF. CDR3 in DNA: TGTGCCAGTAGGGAGGCAGGGGGCTATGGCTACACCTTC.